What follows are 14 T cell receptor beta chains derived from one specimen sequenced in a study of lymphopenia after photon versus proton radiotherapy. Profiled with immunoSEQ multiplex PCR; TCRdb holds only in-frame clones, not every one. The table lists more than 70,000 clones, 80% to 90% of them singletons, with about 1.3% in the top ten. The sequencing used peripheral blood, collected from a patient treated with proton-based radiotherapy. Receptors were obtained from a man aged 60 to 75 with pancreatic cancer.

The J gene is TRBJ2-7, the V gene TRBV27, with 10 bases identical to TRBD2. The length of the CDR3 is 16 residues. After removal of 6 bases from V and 0 bases from J, the junction contained 8 bases not matched to a gene. The germline gives CDR1 MNHEY, CDR2 SMNVEV (reference sequence). CDR3 in amino acids: CASRGVAGGNSYEQYF. The CDR3 DNA sequence: TGTGCCAGCAGGGGGGTAGCGGGAGGCAACTCCTACGAGCAGTACTTC.

This sequence joins TRBV30 and TRBJ1-2; D gene uncertain. The V end lost 1 base, the J end lost 4 bases, and 7 bases lay between the germline ends. The germline CDR1 and CDR2 sequences are GTSNPN and SVGIG (reference sequence). This CDR3 contains 12 residues. The CDR3 nucleotides read TGTGCCTGGAGTGACGGGCGCTATGGCTACACCTTC. Amino acid sequence: CAWSDGRYGYTF.

The chain carries TRBV30 and TRBJ2-6; D is undetermined. CDR3 length equals 17 residues. CDR1 and CDR2 from the germline V gene are GTSNPN and SVGIG (reference sequence). The V end was cut by 3 bases, the J end by 0 bases, with 15 bases between. CDR3 amino acids: CAWRTGRFYSGANVLTF. The CDR3 DNA reads TGTGCCTGGAGGACCGGCAGGTTCTACTCTGGGGCCAACGTCCTGACTTTC.

The genes are TRBV5-4 and TRBJ1-2; 7 bases line up with TRBD1. The CDR3 spans 13 residues. V gave up 3 bases and J gave up 7 bases; unmatched junction bases: 6. CDR1 SGHNT and CDR2 YYREEE come from the germline V gene (reference sequence). CDR3: CASSSSTGFGYTF. The CDR3 DNA follows: TGTGCCAGCAGCTCTTCGACAGGGTTTGGCTACACCTTC. The full variable domain, rest sourced from reference TRBV5-4 and TRBJ1-2, is ETGVTQSPTHLIKTRGQQVTLRCSSQSGHNTVSWYQQALGQGPQFIFQYYREEENGRGNFPPRFSGLQFPNYSSELNVNALELDDSALYLCASSSSTGFGYTFGSGTRLTVV.

The chain recombines TRBV4-3 with TRBJ1-1; 7 bases line up with TRBD1. The germline CDR1 and CDR2 sequences are LGHNA and YSLEER. Trimming cost V 6 bases and J 1 base; bases outside gene matches: 8. This CDR3 is 15 amino acids long. The CDR3 loop reads CASSETGQPNTEAFF. CDR3 nucleotides: TGCGCCAGCAGTGAGACGGGACAGCCGAACACTGAAGCTTTCTTT.

The J gene is TRBJ2-3, the V gene TRBV2; 12 bases are a match to TRBD2. The CDR3 is made up of 16 amino acids. Per germline, CDR1 SNHLY and CDR2 FYNNEI. Losses at the gene ends were 4 bases for V and 1 base for J; bases not matched to a gene: 3. The chain's CDR3 is CASSARTSGGTDTQYF. The CDR3 DNA follows: TGTGCCAGCAGTGCTAGGACTAGCGGGGGCACAGATACGCAGTATTTT.

This chain joins TRBV27 and TRBJ2-1, with 8 bases that match TRBD1. From germline, CDR1 is MNHEY and CDR2 SMNVEV (reference sequence). J lost 2 bases, V lost 6 bases, and 6 bases had no gene match. There are 15 residues in the CDR3. This chain's CDR3 is CASSPGQGTYNEQFF. The CDR3 region has the DNA TGTGCCAGCAGCCCCGGACAGGGAACCTACAATGAGCAGTTCTTC.

The chain employs TRBV7-8 and TRBJ2-2; D remains unclear. The length of the CDR3 is 15 residues. V gave up 1 base and J gave up 4 bases, with 10 bases separating them. CDR1 is SGHVS and CDR2 is FQNEAQ in the germline V gene. The CDR3 loop reads CASSLDLNPTGELFF. The CDR3 DNA sequence: TGTGCCAGCAGCTTAGATCTGAATCCCACCGGGGAGCTGTTTTTT.

CDR3 sequence reads: CASTSDAVNTGELFF. CDR3 bases: TGTGCCAGCACTTCCGATGCGGTGAACACCGGGGAGCTGTTTTTT. The chain links TRBV21-1 to TRBJ2-2; the D segment call TRBD2 is taken from the table without a DNA check. TRBV21-1 represents a pseudogene. CDR3 length: 15 amino acids.

The CDR3 nucleotides are TGTGCCAGCAGCCCAAATTGGACAGGGCGCCATGGCTACACCTTC. Protein: CASSPNWTGRHGYTF. The gene calls are TRBV5-6 and TRBJ1-2; 8 bases are a match to TRBD1. Trimming cost V 4 bases and J 6 bases; bases outside gene matches: 11. This CDR3 contains 15 residues. Germline V lookup: CDR1 SGHDT, CDR2 YYEEEE.

V and J are TRBV14 and TRBJ2-2; possible D gene TRBD2, 6 bases. This CDR3 comprises 18 residues. Germline-derived CDR1 and CDR2 are SGHDN and FVKESK. Trimming left V 0 bases short and J 3 bases short, with 17 bases between. The CDR3 nucleotides are TGTGCCAGCAGCCAAGAGGCCTTTTGGGGAGGCGACACCGGGGAGCTGTTTTTT. Protein sequence: CASSQEAFWGGDTGELFF.

The J gene is TRBJ2-1, the V gene TRBV27; possible D gene TRBD1, 6 bases. This CDR3 is 14 amino acids long. CDR1 and CDR2 from the germline V gene are MNHEY and SMNVEV (reference sequence). Trimming removed 7 bases from V and 2 bases from J, with 12 bases in between. The CDR3 region has the DNA TGTGCCAGCAAGGGGGTCTTACCCTACAATGAGCAGTTCTTC. Residues: CASKGVLPYNEQFF.

This clone is a singleton in its sample. The rearrangement joins TRBV5-1 to TRBJ2-7; 8 nucleotides align to TRBD1. V shed 0 bases, J shed 5 bases, and the junction held 4 bases outside the gene matches. From germline, CDR1 is SGHRS and CDR2 YFSETQ. This CDR3 is 14 amino acids long. In nucleotides, the CDR3 is TGCGCCAGCAGCTTGGAGAGACAGGGGAACGAGCAGTACTTC. Translated, it gives CASSLERQGNEQYF.

The chain uses TRBV5-1 and TRBJ2-3, with D unresolved. The CDR3 spans 13 residues. Between the trimmed V and J ends, which lost 0 bases and 2 bases, there was a span of 4 bases. The V gene's germline CDR1 is SGHRS and CDR2 YFSETQ. The CDR3 region has the DNA TGCGCCAGCAGCTTGGGTGACACAGATACGCAGTATTTT. Its translation is CASSLGDTDTQYF.